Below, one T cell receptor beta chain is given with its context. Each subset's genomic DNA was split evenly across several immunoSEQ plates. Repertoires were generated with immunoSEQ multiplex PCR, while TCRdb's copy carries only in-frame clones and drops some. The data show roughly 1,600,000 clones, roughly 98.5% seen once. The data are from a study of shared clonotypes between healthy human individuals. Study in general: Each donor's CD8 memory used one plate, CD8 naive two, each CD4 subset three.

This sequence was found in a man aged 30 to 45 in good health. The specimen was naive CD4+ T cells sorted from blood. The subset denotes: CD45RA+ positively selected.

The CDR3: CASSPRPTLGRNSYEQYF. The CDR3 nucleotides are TGTGCCAGCAGCCCCAGACCGACCCTGGGGAGGAATTCCTACGAGCAGTACTTC. The V and J genes are TRBV9 and TRBJ2-7; the D gene is possibly TRBD2 (6 bases). The germline gives CDR1 SGDLS, CDR2 YYNGEE. Trimming shortened V by 4 bases and J by 1 base, and 24 bases separated the two germline ends. This CDR3 is built from 18 residues. Filled out from reference TRBV9 and TRBJ2-7, the complete variable domain reads DSGVTQTPKHLITATGQRVTLRCSPRSGDLSVYWYQQSLDQGLQFLIQYYNGEERAKGNILERFSAQQFPDLHSELNLSSLELGDSALYFCASSPRPTLGRNSYEQYFGPGTRLTVT.